This T cell receptor (beta chain) was sequenced for a study of cytomegalovirus exposure and HLA in healthy donors. Study as a whole: Around 77 million unique TCRs from HLA-typed donors made up an early data release.

It was with 60 Vbeta and 13 Jbeta primers that the PCR ran. Measured with immunoSEQ multiplex PCR; TCRdb has only the in-frame clones, and not every one. The sample records 110,000 or so clones, about 79% being singletons. Note on this clone: No antigen is known for it.

Study-wide results and limits: Sequencing depth across donors, presence/absence analyses assumed, was roughly uniform. For cytomegalovirus status, the classifier reportedly gave diagnoses with high specificity and sensitivity.

V dropped 3 bases and J dropped 1 base, with 6 bases sitting between them. The CDR3 has 13 residues. Germline values: CDR1 LNHDA, CDR2 SQIVND (reference sequence). The sequenced sample was PBMCs. The V call is TRBV19, the J call TRBJ1-1; no definite D call. This receptor was obtained from a woman between 18 and 29 years old in good health and CMV-seronegative. Here the CDR3 DNA reads TGTGCCAGTAGTATTGGGAGGAACACTGAAGCTTTCTTT. Amino acids: CASSIGRNTEAFF.